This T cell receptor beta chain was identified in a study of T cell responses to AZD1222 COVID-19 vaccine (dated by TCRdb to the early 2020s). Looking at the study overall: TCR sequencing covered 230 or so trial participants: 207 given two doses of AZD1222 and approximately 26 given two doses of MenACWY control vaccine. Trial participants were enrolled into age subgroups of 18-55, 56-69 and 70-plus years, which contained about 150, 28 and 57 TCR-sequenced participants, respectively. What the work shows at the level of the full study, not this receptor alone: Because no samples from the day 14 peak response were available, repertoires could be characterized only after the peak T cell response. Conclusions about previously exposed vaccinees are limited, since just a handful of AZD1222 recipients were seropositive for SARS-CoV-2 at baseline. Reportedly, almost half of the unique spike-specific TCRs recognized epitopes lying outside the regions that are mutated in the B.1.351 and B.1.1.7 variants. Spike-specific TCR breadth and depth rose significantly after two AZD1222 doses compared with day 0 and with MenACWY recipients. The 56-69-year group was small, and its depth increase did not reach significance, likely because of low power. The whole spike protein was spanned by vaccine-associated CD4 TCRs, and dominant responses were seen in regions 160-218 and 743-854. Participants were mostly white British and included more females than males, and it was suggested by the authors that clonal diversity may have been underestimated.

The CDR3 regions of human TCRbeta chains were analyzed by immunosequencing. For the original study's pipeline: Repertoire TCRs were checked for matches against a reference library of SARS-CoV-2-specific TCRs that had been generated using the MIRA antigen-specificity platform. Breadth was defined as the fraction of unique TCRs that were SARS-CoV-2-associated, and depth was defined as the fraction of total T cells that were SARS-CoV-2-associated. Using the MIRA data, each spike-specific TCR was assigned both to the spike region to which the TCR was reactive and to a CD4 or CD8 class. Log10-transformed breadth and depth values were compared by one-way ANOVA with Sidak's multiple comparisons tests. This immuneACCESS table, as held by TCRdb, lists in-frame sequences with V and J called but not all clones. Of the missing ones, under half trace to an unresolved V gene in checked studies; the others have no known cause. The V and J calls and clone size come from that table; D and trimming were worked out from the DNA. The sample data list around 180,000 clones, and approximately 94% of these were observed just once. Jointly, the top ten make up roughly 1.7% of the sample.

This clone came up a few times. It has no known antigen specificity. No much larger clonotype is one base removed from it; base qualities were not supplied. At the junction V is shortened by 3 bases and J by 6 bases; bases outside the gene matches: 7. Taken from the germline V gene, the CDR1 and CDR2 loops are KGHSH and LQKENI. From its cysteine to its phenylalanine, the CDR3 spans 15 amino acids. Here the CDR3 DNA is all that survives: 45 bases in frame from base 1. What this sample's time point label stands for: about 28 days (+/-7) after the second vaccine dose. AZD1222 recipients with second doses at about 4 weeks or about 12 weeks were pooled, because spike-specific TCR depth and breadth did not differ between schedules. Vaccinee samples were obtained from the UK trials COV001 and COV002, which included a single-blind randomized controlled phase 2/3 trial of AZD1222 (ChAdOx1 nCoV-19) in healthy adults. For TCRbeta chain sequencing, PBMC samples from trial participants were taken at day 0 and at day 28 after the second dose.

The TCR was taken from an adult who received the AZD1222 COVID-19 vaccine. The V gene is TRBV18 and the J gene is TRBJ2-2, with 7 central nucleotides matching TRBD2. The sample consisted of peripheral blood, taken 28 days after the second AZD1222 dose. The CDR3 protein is CASSPWARGAGELFF. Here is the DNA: TGTGCCAGCTCACCTTGGGCCCGGGGGGCCGGGGAGCTGTTTTTT.